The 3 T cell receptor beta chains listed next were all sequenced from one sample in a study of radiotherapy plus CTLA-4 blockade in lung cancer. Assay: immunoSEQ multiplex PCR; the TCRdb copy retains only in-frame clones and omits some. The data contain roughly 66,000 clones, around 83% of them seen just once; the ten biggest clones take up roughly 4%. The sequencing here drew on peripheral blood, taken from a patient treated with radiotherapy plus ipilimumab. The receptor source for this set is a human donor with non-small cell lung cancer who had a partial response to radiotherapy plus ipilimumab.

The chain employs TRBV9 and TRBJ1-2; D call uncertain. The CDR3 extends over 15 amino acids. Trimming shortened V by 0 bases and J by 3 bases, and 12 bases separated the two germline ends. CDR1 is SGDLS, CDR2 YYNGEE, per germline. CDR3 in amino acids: CASSVDHLRDYGYTF. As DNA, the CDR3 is TGTGCCAGCAGCGTAGATCACCTACGCGACTATGGCTACACCTTC.

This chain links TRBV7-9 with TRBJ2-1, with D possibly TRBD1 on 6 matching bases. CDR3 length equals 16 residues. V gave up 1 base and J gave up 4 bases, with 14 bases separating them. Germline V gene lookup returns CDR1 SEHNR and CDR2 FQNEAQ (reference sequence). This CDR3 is CASSLEDSPPYNEQFF. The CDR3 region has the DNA TGTGCCAGCAGCTTAGAGGACAGCCCCCCTTACAATGAGCAGTTCTTC.

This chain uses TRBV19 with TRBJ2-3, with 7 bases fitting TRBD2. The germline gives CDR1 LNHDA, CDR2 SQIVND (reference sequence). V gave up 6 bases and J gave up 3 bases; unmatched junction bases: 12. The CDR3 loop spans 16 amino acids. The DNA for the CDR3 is TGTGCCAGTAGACCCCTGGGGGAGGGAGGGACAGATACGCAGTATTTT. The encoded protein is CASRPLGEGGTDTQYF.